This T cell receptor (beta chain) was sequenced in a study of CD8+ T cells in alopecia areata. Study summary: Using the percentage of affected scalp area, treated patients' severity was scored. Study observations and caveats: An increase in clonality over normal scalp was evident in lesional scalp, especially alopecia totalis/universalis.

Following extraction, RNA underwent reverse transcription to cDNA, which served as the sequencing template. Libraries were prepared by immunoSEQ multiplex PCR; TCRdb keeps only in-frame clonotypes and omits some of them. Here the sample spans 250,000 to 300,000 clones, roughly 64% being singletons. Comments on this clone: What it binds is not known.

Indicated treatment: oral pan-JAK inhibitor, 5-10 mg twice daily. Alopecia areata patients had lesional scalp punch biopsies and peripheral blood taken from them. The germline V gene encodes CDR1 GTSNPN and CDR2 SVGIG (reference sequence). The CDR3 is made up of 16 amino acids. The trim removed 2 bases at V and 0 bases at J, leaving 7 bases unmatched. The genes are TRBV30 and TRBJ2-3; 8 nucleotides match TRBD1. This sample comprised CD4+ T cells sorted from blood, obtained at week 24, from a patient treated with tofacitinib. The receptor was derived from a human donor with alopecia areata. The CDR3 DNA reads as TGTGCCTGGAGTACCGGGACAGGTAGAAGCACAGATACGCAGTATTTT. This codes for CAWSTGTGRSTDTQYF. The full variable domain, its missing parts supplied by reference TRBV30 and TRBJ2-3, is SQTIHQWPATLVQPVGSPLSLECTVEGTSNPNLYWYRQAAGRGLQLLFYSVGIGQISSEVPQNLSASRPQDRQFILSSKKLLLSDSGFYLCAWSTGTGRSTDTQYFGPGTRLTVL.